This TCR delta chain was found in a study of Vδ1+ human thymocytes. Study conclusions and caveats: Thymic TRG and TRD repertoires appeared highly polyclonal, with Gaussian CDR3 length distributions.

RNA was extracted from the cells and then reverse transcribed. Multiplex PCR used pooled V-gene forward primers and a constant-region reverse primer to amplify CDR3s. TCRdb re-called clones from the multiplex PCR reads using CATT. The table includes some 73,000 delta-chain clones, approximately 37% detected once. On this clone itself: Antigen unknown.

V was pared by 5 bases and J by 3 bases, with 28 bases between. There are 19 residues in the CDR3. Germline assignment: CDR1 TSWWSYY and CDR2 QGS. The specimen was Vdelta1+ gamma-delta thymocytes from the thymus. Subset meaning: FACS-sorted CD3+ TCRalphabeta- TCRVdelta1+ TCRVdelta2- thymocytes. The V call is TRDV1, the J call TRDJ1; D possibly corresponds to TRDD3 (5 bases). This clonotype originated in a boy under two years old who had congenital heart surgery. CDR3 nucleotides: TGTGCTCTTGGGATCGCTTCGAGGGTCGCCTGGGTCGGGGCCGATAAACTCATCTTT. It translates to CALGIASRVAWVGADKLIF.